This passage covers 12 T cell receptor beta chains from one sample sequenced in a study of blood T cell repertoires in COVID-19. Only in-frame clones appear in the TCRdb table, and some are missing; sequencing was by immunoSEQ multiplex PCR. The sample shows 150,000 to 200,000 clones, around 89% of them seen only once. Sequencing was carried out using PBMCs or T cells enriched from blood (not recorded which). The receptors stem from a woman aged 18-29 years who had recovered from COVID-19.

This clone was seen a few times. V and J are TRBV18 and TRBJ1-4; D uncertain. This CDR3 has 17 amino acids. V was cut by 3 bases and J by 2 bases, with 16 bases left in between. Germline CDR1 KGHSH, CDR2 LQKENI. Written as DNA, the CDR3 is TGTGCCAGCTCACCGACCCCACGGAGAGGGACTAATGAAAAACTGTTTTTT. Translation: CASSPTPRRGTNEKLFF. Full variable domain (outside the CDR3, taken from reference TRBV18 and TRBJ1-4): NAGVMQNPRHLVRRRGQEARLRCSPMKGHSHVYWYRQLPEEGLKFMVYLQKENIIDESGMPKERFSAEFPKEGPSILRIQQVVRGDSAAYFCASSPTPRRGTNEKLFFGSGTQLSVL.

In nucleotides, the CDR3 is TGTGCCAGCAGCCAAGAAACCGGCGCGACAGGGGCGAACTATGGCTACACCTTC. Protein product: CASSQETGATGANYGYTF. The chain has TRBV4-2 and TRBJ1-2, with TRBD1 identical over 8 bases. CDR3 length: 18 amino acids. V gave up 0 bases and J gave up 2 bases; unmatched junction bases: 11. The germline V gene encodes CDR1 LGHNA and CDR2 YNFKEQ.

The genes are TRBV10-1 and TRBJ1-4; D not resolved. From germline, CDR1 is WNHNN and CDR2 SYGVQD (reference sequence). CDR3 length: 19 residues. V lost 4 bases, J lost 6 bases, and 27 bases lay in between. The CDR3, as DNA: TGCGCCAGCAGTGCGCCATCCCGAGGGCCACCTCCATGGGATGAAAAACTGTTTTTT. Translating gives CASSAPSRGPPPWDEKLFF.

The chain employs TRBV24-1 and TRBJ1-2; a weak D match, TRBD1 (6 bases). CDR3 length equals 14 residues. Per germline, CDR1 KGHDR and CDR2 SFDVKD. The germline V and J ends were trimmed by 5 bases and 6 bases, with 15 bases remaining between them. CDR3 DNA: TGTGCCACCAGTGCCCCCGGGACAACTCATGGCTACACCTTC. It encodes CATSAPGTTHGYTF.

The V call is TRBV28, the J call TRBJ1-4, with D uncertain. The V end was cut by 3 bases, the J end by 5 bases, with 10 bases between. Germline V lookup: CDR1 MDHEN, CDR2 SYDVKM. The CDR3 length is 14 residues. This chain's CDR3 is CASSLSGFNEKLFF. CDR3 nucleotide sequence: TGTGCCAGCAGTTTGTCGGGGTTCAATGAAAAACTGTTTTTT.

In DNA, the CDR3 is TGTGCCAGCAGCCAAGCCTCAGGGGGCAGGGGAGAAAAACTGTTTTTT. The encoded protein is CASSQASGGRGEKLFF. The gene calls are TRBV3-1 (or the pseudogene TRBV3-2) and TRBJ1-4; the match to TRBD1 covers 8 bases. Trimming took 1 base from V and 8 from J; bases not matched to a gene: 9. From germline, CDR1 is LGHDT and CDR2 YNNKEL (reference sequence). This CDR3 comprises 16 residues.

The CDR3 DNA reads TGTGCCAGCAGCGGGAGGGACGGCCTAAGCTCCTATAATTCACCCCTCCACTTT. Protein: CASSGRDGLSSYNSPLHF. The V and J genes are TRBV9 and TRBJ1-6; possible D gene TRBD1, 5 bases. V lost 3 bases, J lost 0 bases, and 16 bases lay in between. The germline CDR1 and CDR2 sequences are SGDLS and YYNGEE. The CDR3 contains 18 residues.

The chain links TRBV6-5 to TRBJ1-2; D gene ambiguous. CDR1 and CDR2 (germline): MNHEY, SVGAGI. This CDR3 has 13 amino acids. Trimming cost V 7 bases and J 2 bases, with 11 bases left between them. CDR3 protein: CASIRGRNYGYTF. CDR3 nucleotides: TGTGCCAGCATCCGAGGGAGGAACTATGGCTACACCTTC.

The V and J genes are TRBV2 and TRBJ2-1; 9 nucleotides align to TRBD1. Germline CDR1 SNHLY, CDR2 FYNNEI. V lost 2 bases to trimming and J lost 8 bases; unmatched junction nucleotides: 16. The CDR3 has 18 amino acids. The CDR3 DNA sequence: TGTGCCAGCAGTGAAATCTTTCTTGGGGGACAGGGTGTCGATGAGCAGTTCTTC. Translation gives CASSEIFLGGQGVDEQFF.

This chain joins TRBV6-5 and TRBJ1-4; D not resolved. This CDR3 comprises 13 residues. Trimming removed 2 bases at V and 8 bases at J, with 9 bases between. The germline V gene encodes CDR1 MNHEY and CDR2 SVGAGI. The CDR3 sequence is CASSYKMREKLFF. The CDR3 DNA is TGTGCCAGCAGTTACAAAATGAGGGAAAAACTGTTTTTT.

This clone showed up just a few times. V is TRBV24-1 and J is TRBJ2-2, with 7 bases matching TRBD1. The ends lost 5 bases at V and 4 bases at J; junction bases unmatched: 3. Germline assignment: CDR1 KGHDR and CDR2 SFDVKD. The length of the CDR3 is 14 residues. DNA of the CDR3: TGTGCCACCAGTGGGGGACAGACCACCGGGGAGCTGTTTTTT. This sequence encodes CATSGGQTTGELFF.

The V and J genes are TRBV19 and TRBJ1-5; D not certain. Per germline, CDR1 LNHDA and CDR2 SQIVND (reference sequence). Trimming left V 7 bases short and J 0 bases short, with 7 bases between. The CDR3 is 13 amino acids. CDR3 DNA sequence: TGTGCCAGTAAGCCTGGTAGCAATCAGCCCCAGCATTTT. Translated: CASKPGSNQPQHF.